Listed below are T cell receptor beta chains from one sample, sequenced in a study of long-term antiretroviral therapy in people with HIV. Assay: immunoSEQ multiplex PCR; the TCRdb copy retains only in-frame clones and omits some. Of around 21,000 clones listed, approximately 77% are singletons. The sample was unsorted PBMCs, taken at the start of antiretroviral therapy. The receptors stem from a middle-aged man with HIV. Each CDR3 is given with its conserved first and last residue. A D gene is named only where the DNA matches it firmly. Only some rows state a clone size, as once, few, many or a class for expanded clones.

J gene | V gene | clone size | CDR3 length | D gene | CDR3 DNA | CDR3 protein
TRBJ1-1 | TRBV5-1 | . | 14 | TRBD1 | TGCGCCAGCAGTTCGGACAGGGGTGGCACTGAAGCTTTCTTT | CASSSDRGGTEAFF
TRBJ1-5 | TRBV7-2 | . | 15 | . | TGTGCCAGCAGTTTTTTCCTGGACAGCAATCAGCCCCAGCATTTT | CASSFFLDSNQPQHF
TRBJ2-1 | TRBV27 | . | 15 | . | TGTGCCAGCTCTCACGGGACTCCTACCTACAATGAGCAGTTCTTC | CASSHGTPTYNEQFF
TRBJ1-1 | TRBV11-2 | once | 12 | . | TGTGCCAGCAGGGGTCCTGGGACTGAAGCTTTCTTT | CASRGPGTEAFF
TRBJ2-2 | TRBV18 | . | 15 | . | TGTGCCAGCTCACCGCAGGGGTCGAACACCGGGGAGCTGTTTTTT | CASSPQGSNTGELFF
TRBJ2-7 | TRBV10-1 | . | 14 | TRBD2 | TGCGCCAGCAGTGAGCTAGCGGAATCCTACGAGCAGTACTTC | CASSELAESYEQYF
TRBJ2-1 | TRBV29-1 | . | 15 | TRBD1 | TGCAGCGTTGTCTGGCCCCGGGACAGTTACAATGAGCAGTTCTTC | CSVVWPRDSYNEQFF
TRBJ1-5 | TRBV7-3 | . | 13 | . | TGTGCCAGCAGCTTAAAGGCGGATCAGCCCCAGCATTTT | CASSLKADQPQHF
TRBJ1-4 | TRBV5-1 | . | 14 | TRBD1 | TGCGCCAGCAGCAACACAGGGGGAGATGAAAAACTGTTTTTT | CASSNTGGDEKLFF
TRBJ1-1 | TRBV28 | . | 16 | . | TGTGCCAGCAGTTTGGGCGGGGCTCTTATGAACACTGAAGCTTTCTTT | CASSLGGALMNTEAFF
TRBJ2-1 | TRBV27 | . | 15 | . | TGTGCCAGCAGTTTAAGAGGGTACTCCTACAATGAGCAGTTCTTC | CASSLRGYSYNEQFF
TRBJ2-2 | TRBV18 | . | 16 | TRBD1 | TGTGCCAGCTCACTTTCCCGGGACAGGGGCGCCGGGGAGCTGTTTTTT | CASSLSRDRGAGELFF
TRBJ1-2 | TRBV27 | . | 14 | . | TGTGCCAGCAGTTTATCATACGCTAACTATGGCTACACCTTC | CASSLSYANYGYTF
TRBJ2-2 | TRBV14 | . | 16 | . | TGTGCCAGCAGCCCGGACGTTTTGGAAGGCACCGGGGAGCTGTTTTTT | CASSPDVLEGTGELFF
TRBJ1-1 | TRBV5-5 | . | 14 | . | TGTGCCAGCAGCTTGTGGGGGCTGAACACTGAAGCTTTCTTT | CASSLWGLNTEAFF
TRBJ1-2 | TRBV18 | . | 16 | TRBD1 | TGTGCCAGCTCGATAGAGAGACAGGGGGCGAGCTATGGCTACACCTTC | CASSIERQGASYGYTF
TRBJ2-3 | TRBV12-5 | once | 12 | . | TGTGCTAGTGGTTTGGAGGGAGATACGCAGTATTTT | CASGLEGDTQYF
TRBJ2-3 | TRBV18 | . | 16 | TRBD1 | TGTGCCAGCTCAAGCCCCGGGACAGGGAGCACAGATACGCAGTATTTT | CASSSPGTGSTDTQYF
TRBJ2-4 | TRBV7-9 | . | 19 | . | TGTGCCAGCAGCCTATGGGGGCGTTCGGAGAAAAAAGCCAAAAACATTCAGTACTTC | CASSLWGRSEKKAKNIQYF
TRBJ2-1 | TRBV7-8 | . | 15 | TRBD1 | TGTGCCAGCAGCCATAGACAGGGGGAACACAATGAGCAGTTCTTC | CASSHRQGEHNEQFF
TRBJ1-5 | TRBV19 | . | 16 | . | TGTGCCAGTAGTTTGGCAGGGCACTATAGCAATCAGCCCCAGCATTTT | CASSLAGHYSNQPQHF
TRBJ2-1 | TRBV5-1 | . | 17 | TRBD2 | TGCGCCAGCAGCGAGCGGGGGGCCTCAAGCTCCTACAATGAGCAGTTCTTC | CASSERGASSSYNEQFF
TRBJ1-3 | TRBV7-2 | . | 14 | . | TGTGCCAGCAGCTTAGTACCGCCGGGAAACACCATATATTTT | CASSLVPPGNTIYF
TRBJ1-2 | TRBV27 | . | 14 | . | TGTGCCACCTCCCGAGGGTCGGGGAACTATGGCTACACCTTC | CATSRGSGNYGYTF
TRBJ1-1 | TRBV6-4 | . | 14 | TRBD1 | TGTGCCAGCAGTCTACAACCAGGGGGTACTGAAGCTTTCTTT | CASSLQPGGTEAFF
TRBJ2-1 | TRBV20-1 | . | 11 | . | TGCAGTGCTAGAGGTATCAATGAGCAGTTCTTC | CSARGINEQFF
TRBJ1-3 | TRBV10-2 | . | 15 | . | TGCGCCAGCAGTGATCCTGGCCTGAGAAGAAACACCATATATTTT | CASSDPGLRRNTIYF
TRBJ2-5 | TRBV6-6 | . | 14 | TRBD1 | TGTGCCAGCAGACGAGGGACAGATCAAGAGACCCAGTACTTC | CASRRGTDQETQYF
TRBJ2-7 | TRBV7-2 | . | 16 | . | TGTGCCAGCAGCTTAGGTCCGGCGGGGACCTCCTACGAGCAGTACTTC | CASSLGPAGTSYEQYF
TRBJ1-5 | TRBV6-6 | . | 13 | . | TGTGCCAGCAGTTACTCGGGTGACCAGCCCCAGCATTTT | CASSYSGDQPQHF
TRBJ2-2 | TRBV18 | once | 13 | . | TGTGCCAGCTCAATAGCTGCGACCGGGGAGCTGTTTTTT | CASSIAATGELFF
TRBJ1-1 | TRBV6-5 | . | 13 | . | TGTGCCAGCAGTTCTAGGGGTAACACTGAAGCTTTCTTT | CASSSRGNTEAFF
TRBJ2-5 | TRBV11-3 | . | 19 | TRBD2 | TGTGCCAGCAGCTTGGCCCCGGCTTTTTCTAGCGGGAGGGATGCGACCCAGTACTTC | CASSLAPAFSSGRDATQYF